This T cell receptor beta chain was obtained from a study of breast tumors, draining lymph nodes, adjacent tissues. General study findings and limits: Tumor and nontumor repertoires were significantly more similar in luminal-like than in basal-like breast cancer. Data only fit, rather than demonstrated, lymph node origin of most tumor T cells. Compared with lymph nodes, tumors were less diverse; compared with nontumor tissue, more. Findings are consistent with lymph node origin and intratumoral expansion of most tumor T cells.

The CDR3 totals 13 residues. Germline loops: CDR1 MNHEY, CDR2 SVGAGI. Trimming at V came to 5 bases and at J to 10 bases, leaving 6 bases not matched to a gene. Turning to this clonotype: Its specificity is unknown. This sequence may be a read error, since a much larger clone differs from it by one base.

In TCRdb, the multiplex PCR reads were re-called with MiXCR into one record per CDR3 protein. The sample includes roughly 70,000 distinct CDR3 sequences, 43% of them seen just once. The chain recombines TRBV6-5 with TRBJ2-1; 9 bases are a match to TRBD2. Sample: breast tumor tissue. The receptor was derived from a female donor with breast cancer. Some clones in this sample may be carry-over from other donors' samples. The DNA of the CDR3 is TGTGCCAGCAGTCACTTGGCGGGAGGGGAGCAGTTCTTC. Its protein product is CASSHLAGGEQFF.